The 10 T cell receptor beta chains listed next were all sequenced from one sample in a study of blood T cell repertoires in COVID-19. Sequencing was performed with immunoSEQ multiplex PCR; in TCRdb, only in-frame clones are kept and a portion is missing. Of about 110,000 clones listed, 70% to 90% were seen once; the top ten hold about 3%. The sequenced sample consisted of peripheral blood. All receptors come from a man aged 35 to 55 with acute or convalescent COVID-19.

The chain joins TRBV4-3 to TRBJ2-2, with D tentatively TRBD2 (6 bases). CDR3 length: 16 amino acids. The V end was cut by 6 bases, the J end by 5 bases, with 19 bases between. Germline loops: CDR1 LGHNA, CDR2 YSLEER. In nucleotides, the CDR3 is TGCGCCAGCAGTCGACAACTAGCAGTGGGAACCGGGGAGCTGTTTTTT. Amino acids: CASSRQLAVGTGELFF.

This clone was observed a few times. The chain is built from TRBV19 and TRBJ1-5; weak D call: TRBD1 (5 bases). Trimming left V 8 bases short and J 5 bases short, with 22 bases between. This CDR3 is 16 amino acids long. The germline CDR1 and CDR2 sequences are LNHDA and SQIVND (reference sequence). CDR3 loop: CASGVGGGYLDQPQHF. The CDR3 DNA reads as TGTGCCAGTGGTGTGGGCGGGGGTTATTTGGATCAGCCCCAGCATTTT.

This chain links TRBV2 with TRBJ2-7, with D perhaps TRBD2 (6 bases). The CDR3 length is 15 residues. Germline CDR1 and CDR2: SNHLY and FYNNEI. With 4 bases removed from V and 2 bases from J, the gap between germline ends came to 15 bases. The CDR3 region is CASSVTGTVAYEQYF. In DNA form, the CDR3 reads TGTGCCAGCAGTGTTACCGGGACTGTTGCCTACGAGCAGTACTTC. Supplemented by reference TRBV2 and TRBJ2-7, the full variable domain reads EPEVTQTPSHQVTQMGQEVILRCVPISNHLYFYWYRQILGQKVEFLVSFYNNEISEKSEIFDDQFSVERPDGSNFTLKIRSTKLEDSAMYFCASSVTGTVAYEQYFGPGTRLTVT.

V and J are TRBV6-6 and TRBJ1-6; tentatively, D is TRBD1 (5 bases). V lost 6 bases to trimming and J lost 16 bases, with 13 bases between them. This CDR3 comprises 11 residues. The germline gives CDR1 MNHNY, CDR2 SVGAGI (reference sequence). CDR3 sequence: CASSKTGALHF. The CDR3 DNA reads TGTGCCAGCAGCAAAACAGGAGCTCTCCACTTT.

The CDR3, as DNA: TGCGCCAGCAGCCCAGGACAGGCGCACGAGCAGTACTTC. Its protein product is CASSPGQAHEQYF. The chain combines TRBV5-1 with TRBJ2-7, with TRBD1 identical over 7 bases. V gave up 4 bases and J gave up 5 bases; unmatched junction bases: 6. CDR1 is SGHRS and CDR2 is YFSETQ in the germline V gene. This CDR3 spans 13 amino acids.

V and J are TRBV24-1 and TRBJ1-3; D unclear. CDR3 length: 12 amino acids. Germline V gives CDR1 KGHDR, CDR2 SFDVKD. V dropped 4 bases and J dropped 6 bases, with 6 bases sitting between them. The CDR3 nucleotides are TGTGCCACCAGTGAACACGAAAACACCATATATTTT. Protein sequence: CATSEHENTIYF.

The chain links TRBV7-8 to TRBJ2-7; a weak D match, TRBD2 (6 bases). The CDR3 contains 13 residues. V lost 11 bases to trimming and J lost 0 bases, with 14 bases between them. From germline, CDR1 is SGHVS and CDR2 FQNEAQ. CDR3 bases: TGTGCCGTCCGGGGGATTAGCTCCTACGAGCAGTACTTC. It translates to CAVRGISSYEQYF.

The chain is built from TRBV14 and TRBJ1-4, with D hard to call. The CDR3 is 16 amino acids. Trimming removed 0 bases at V and 8 bases at J, with 16 bases between. Germline CDR1 and CDR2: SGHDN and FVKESK. CDR3 protein: CASSQDRGRVVEKLFF. The CDR3 DNA is TGTGCCAGCAGCCAAGATCGTGGGCGGGTCGTCGAAAAACTGTTTTTT.

This chain joins TRBV7-6 and TRBJ2-2, with TRBD2 matching over 8 bases. V lost 5 bases, J lost 6 bases, and 11 bases stayed unmatched. In germline, CDR1 is SGHVS, CDR2 FNYEAQ. The length of the CDR3 is 16 residues. This CDR3 reads CASSPSGGGGPGELFF. CDR3 coding DNA: TGTGCCAGCAGCCCTTCGGGCGGCGGGGGGCCCGGGGAGCTGTTTTTT.

CDR3: CASARREGNSPLHF. As DNA, the CDR3 is TGTGCCAGCGCCCGCAGGGAGGGAAATTCACCCCTCCACTTT. The chain links TRBV27 to TRBJ1-6, with D perhaps matching TRBD1 (5 bases). V was trimmed by 8 bases and J by 7 bases, leaving 15 bases between them. Germline lookup yields CDR1 MNHEY and CDR2 SMNVEV (reference sequence). The CDR3 is made up of 14 amino acids.